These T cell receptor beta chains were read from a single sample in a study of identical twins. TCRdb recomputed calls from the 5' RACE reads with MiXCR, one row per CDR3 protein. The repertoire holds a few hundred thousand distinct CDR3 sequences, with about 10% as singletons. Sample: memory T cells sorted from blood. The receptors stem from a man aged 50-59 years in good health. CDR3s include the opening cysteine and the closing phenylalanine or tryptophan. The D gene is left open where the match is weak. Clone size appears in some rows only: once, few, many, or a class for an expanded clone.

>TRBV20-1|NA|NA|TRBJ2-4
CSVGAIQNIQYF
TGCAGTGTGGGGGCCATCCAGAACATTCAGTACTTC
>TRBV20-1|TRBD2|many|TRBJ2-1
CSAFHSGSSYNEQFF
TGCAGTGCTTTCCATAGCGGGTCCTCCTACAATGAGCAGTTCTTC
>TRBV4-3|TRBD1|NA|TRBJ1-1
CASSARTGEAFF
TGCGCCAGCAGCGCCCGGACAGGGGAGGCTTTCTTT
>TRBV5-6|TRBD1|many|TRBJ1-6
CASSLPSTGMASPLHF
TGTGCCAGCAGCCTACCTTCGACAGGGATGGCTTCACCCCTCCACTTT
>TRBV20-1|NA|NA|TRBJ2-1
CSASRGTVTYNEQFF
TGCAGTGCTAGCCGCGGGACAGTTACCTACAATGAGCAGTTCTTC
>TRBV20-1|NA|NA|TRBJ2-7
CSAREARPLSYEQYF
TGCAGTGCTAGGGAAGCTAGACCACTTTCCTACGAGCAGTACTTC
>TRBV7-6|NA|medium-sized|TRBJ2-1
CASSLELAHYNEQFF
TGTGCCAGCAGCTTAGAACTGGCTCACTACAATGAGCAGTTCTTC
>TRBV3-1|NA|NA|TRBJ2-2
CASSQELQRTGELFF
TGTGCCAGCAGCCAAGAGCTACAGAGAACCGGGGAGCTGTTTTTT
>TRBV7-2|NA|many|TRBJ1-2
CASSLALRGAGYGYTF
TGTGCCAGCAGCTTAGCGCTAAGGGGCGCAGGCTATGGCTACACCTTC
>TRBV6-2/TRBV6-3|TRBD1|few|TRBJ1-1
CASSPWTGVTEAFF
TGTGCCAGCAGTCCCTGGACAGGGGTCACTGAAGCTTTCTTT
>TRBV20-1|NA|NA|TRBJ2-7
CSARGWELDAYEQYF
TGCAGTGCTAGAGGCTGGGAATTGGACGCCTACGAGCAGTACTTC
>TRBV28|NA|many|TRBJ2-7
CASGKTSFYEQYF
TGTGCCAGCGGCAAAACAAGTTTCTACGAGCAGTACTTC
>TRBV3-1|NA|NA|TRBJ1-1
CASSQVPHRAMAEAFF
TGTGCCAGCAGCCAAGTCCCTCACAGGGCGATGGCTGAAGCTTTCTTT
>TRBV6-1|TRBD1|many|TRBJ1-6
CASSEGTGGSPLHF
TGTGCCAGCAGTGAAGGGACAGGGGGTTCACCCCTCCACTTT
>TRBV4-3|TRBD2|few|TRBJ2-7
CASSQVGTSAEQYF
TGCGCCAGCAGCCAAGTTGGGACTAGCGCCGAGCAGTACTTC
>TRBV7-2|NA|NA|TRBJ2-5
CASSPSGSREETQYF
TGTGCCAGCAGCCCTTCCGGGAGCAGAGAAGAGACCCAGTACTTC
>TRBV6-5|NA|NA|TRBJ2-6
CASSSRLGTGANVLTF
TGTGCCAGCAGTTCTCGTTTGGGGACTGGGGCCAACGTCCTGACTTTC
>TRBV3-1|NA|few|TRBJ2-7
CASSSRTEWDEQYF
TGTGCCAGCAGCTCACGGACCGAGTGGGACGAGCAGTACTTC
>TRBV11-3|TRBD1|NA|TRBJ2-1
CASSPQGRTGVNEQFF
TGTGCCAGCAGCCCCCAAGGACGGACAGGTGTGAATGAGCAGTTCTTC
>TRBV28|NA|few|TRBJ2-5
CASNSPKETQYF
TGTGCCAGCAATTCCCCAAAAGAGACCCAGTACTTC
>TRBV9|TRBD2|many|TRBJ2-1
CASSVDVGRDNEQFF
TGTGCCAGCAGCGTAGATGTCGGGAGGGACAATGAGCAGTTCTTC
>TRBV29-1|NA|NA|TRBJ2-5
CSVAGGFGQETQYF
TGCAGCGTCGCAGGGGGGTTTGGACAAGAGACCCAGTACTTC
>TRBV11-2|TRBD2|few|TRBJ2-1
CASSLSASGSLYNEQFF
TGTGCCAGCAGCTTATCGGCTAGCGGGAGCCTTTACAATGAGCAGTTCTTC
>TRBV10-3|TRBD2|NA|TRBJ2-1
CAIRIAGGLGNEQFF
TGTGCCATCAGAATAGCGGGAGGGCTGGGCAATGAGCAGTTCTTC
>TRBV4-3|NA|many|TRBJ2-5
CASSQETGYGETQYF
TGCGCCAGCAGCCAAGAAACAGGGTATGGAGAGACCCAGTACTTC
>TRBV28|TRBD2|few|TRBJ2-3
CASSSPGTREDTQYF
TGTGCCAGCAGTTCTCCCGGGACTAGGGAAGATACGCAGTATTTT
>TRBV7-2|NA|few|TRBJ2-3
CASSLNRATDTQYF
TGTGCCAGCAGCTTAAACAGGGCCACAGATACGCAGTATTTT
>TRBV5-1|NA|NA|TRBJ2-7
CASSLDGHYEQYF
TGCGCCAGCAGCTTGGATGGACACTACGAGCAGTACTTC
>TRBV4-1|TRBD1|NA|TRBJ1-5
CASSQNLGTGAYSNQPQHF
TGCGCCAGCAGCCAGAATTTGGGGACAGGAGCATATAGCAATCAGCCCCAGCATTTT
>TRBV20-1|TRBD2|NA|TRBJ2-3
CSAARAGLAAEGTQYF
TGCAGTGCCGCTCGCGCCGGGCTAGCGGCGGAAGGTACGCAGTATTTT
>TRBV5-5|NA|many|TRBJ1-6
CASSLATAANNSPLHF
TGTGCCAGCAGCTTGGCCACGGCAGCAAATAATTCACCCCTCCACTTT
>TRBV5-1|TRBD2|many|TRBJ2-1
CASSLGGGRATNEQFF
TGCGCCAGCAGCTTGGGAGGCGGGAGGGCAACAAATGAGCAGTTCTTC
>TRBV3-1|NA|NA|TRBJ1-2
CASSQVGGYTF
TGTGCCAGCAGCCAAGTAGGCGGCTACACCTTC
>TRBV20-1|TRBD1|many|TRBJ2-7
CSADTGAAYEQYF
TGCAGTGCAGATACAGGGGCCGCCTACGAGCAGTACTTC
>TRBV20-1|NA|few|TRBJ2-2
CSIKSLAQNTGELFF
TGCAGTATTAAATCTTTAGCTCAGAACACCGGGGAGCTGTTTTTT
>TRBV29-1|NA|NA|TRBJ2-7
CSAAPTSSYEQYF
TGCAGCGCCGCACCGACTAGCTCCTACGAGCAGTACTTC
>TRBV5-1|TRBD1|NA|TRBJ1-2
CASSLGQGIFYGYTF
TGCGCCAGCAGCCTGGGACAGGGGATTTTCTATGGCTACACCTTC
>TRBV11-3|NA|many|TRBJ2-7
CASSLGTGSEQYF
TGTGCCAGCAGCTTAGGTACGGGAAGCGAGCAGTACTTC
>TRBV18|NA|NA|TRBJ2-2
CASSPLSNTGELFF
TGTGCCAGCTCACCATTGTCGAACACCGGGGAGCTGTTTTTT
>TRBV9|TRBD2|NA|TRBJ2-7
CASSPRDYTYEQYF
TGTGCCAGCAGCCCTCGGGACTATACCTACGAGCAGTACTTC
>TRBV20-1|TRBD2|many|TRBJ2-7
CSASPMSGVNYEQYF
TGCAGTGCTAGCCCAATGAGCGGGGTTAACTACGAGCAGTACTTC
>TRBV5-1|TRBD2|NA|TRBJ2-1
CASSLLQRGGNEQFF
TGCGCCAGCAGCTTGCTCCAGCGGGGGGGAAATGAGCAGTTCTTC
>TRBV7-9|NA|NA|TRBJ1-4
CASSFGEKLFF
TGTGCCAGCAGCTTCGGTGAAAAACTGTTTTTT
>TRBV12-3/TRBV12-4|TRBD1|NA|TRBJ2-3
CASSPGTGTTDTQYF
TGTGCCAGCAGTCCCGGGACAGGAACTACAGATACGCAGTATTTT